The entry below describes one TCR beta chain. The target antigen is unknown. In preparing the TRB cDNA libraries, 5' RACE with UMI labels was used. From its re-call of the 5' RACE reads, TCRdb lists each CDR3 protein once, without DNA. The record lists 60,000 to 65,000 distinct CDR3 sequences, of which the ten most abundant hold roughly 0.8%. These data come from a study of CXCR3-negative and CXCR3-positive naive CD8 T cells. Notes on the study in general: Compared with CXCR3-negative naive cells, CXCR3-positive naive cells showed more hydrophobic TRB CDR3s.

CDR1 is MDHEN, CDR2 SYDVKM, per germline. The CDR3 loop spans 14 amino acids. This clonotype was obtained from a human donor in good health. Some clones in this sample may be carry-over from other donors' samples. What was sequenced was naive CXCR3+ CD8+ T cells from blood. Subset described: CD45RO-CCR7+CD27+CD95- naive CD8+ T cells expressing CXCR3 (TNR3+). The genes are TRBV28 and TRBJ2-1. CDR3 sequence reads: CASSSMESYNEQFF.